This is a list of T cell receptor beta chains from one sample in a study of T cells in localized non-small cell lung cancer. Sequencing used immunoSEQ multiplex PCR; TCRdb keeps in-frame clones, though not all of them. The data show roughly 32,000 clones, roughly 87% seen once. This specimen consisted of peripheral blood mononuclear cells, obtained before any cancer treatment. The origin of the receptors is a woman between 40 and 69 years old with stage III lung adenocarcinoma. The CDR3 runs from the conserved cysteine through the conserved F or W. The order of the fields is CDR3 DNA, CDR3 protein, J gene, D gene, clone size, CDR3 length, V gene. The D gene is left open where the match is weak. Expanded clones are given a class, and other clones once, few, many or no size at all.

TGCAGCGTTGAGGGGGAGGGGACTAGGGGCTCCTACGAGCAGTACTTC | CSVEGEGTRGSYEQYF | TRBJ2-7 | TRBD2 | NA | 16 | TRBV29-1
TGCGCCAGCATGAACGGCTTCAACACTGAAGCTTTCTTT | CASMNGFNTEAFF | TRBJ1-1 | NA | NA | 13 | TRBV5-1
TGTGCCAGCAGCTTCGGTGGCGGGGATACGCAGTATTTT | CASSFGGGDTQYF | TRBJ2-3 | NA | NA | 13 | TRBV7-9
TGTGCCAGCAGCTTGGCTGGACAGCCTAATGAAAAACTGTTTTTT | CASSLAGQPNEKLFF | TRBJ1-4 | NA | NA | 15 | TRBV5-8
TGTGCCTGGAGTGCGGGTTCCACAGATACGCAGTATTTT | CAWSAGSTDTQYF | TRBJ2-3 | NA | NA | 13 | TRBV30
TGTGCCAGCAGCTTAGGGACAGGGGGAACGAATGAGCAGTTCTTC | CASSLGTGGTNEQFF | TRBJ2-1 | TRBD1 | NA | 15 | TRBV11-3
TGTGCCGGGGGGGCCTATAATTCACCCCTCCACTTT | CAGGAYNSPLHF | TRBJ1-6 | NA | NA | 12 | TRBV6-6
TGCGCCAGCAGCCCACACCTTTTAGTGGGGGGAGGAACTGAAGCTTTCTTT | CASSPHLLVGGGTEAFF | TRBJ1-1 | NA | once | 17 | TRBV4-3
TGTGCCAGCAGTTACGGGGGGGAGCAGTTCTTC | CASSYGGEQFF | TRBJ2-1 | NA | NA | 11 | TRBV6-6
TGCGCCAGCAGCCCAGGGGACAGGCGGTACAATGAGCAGTTCTTC | CASSPGDRRYNEQFF | TRBJ2-1 | TRBD1 | NA | 15 | TRBV5-1
TGTGCCAGCAGTTTGACAGGGTATGGCTACACCTTC | CASSLTGYGYTF | TRBJ1-2 | TRBD1 | NA | 12 | TRBV28
TGCGCCAGCAGCCAAGATTTGGTAATCGCAGGGGAGCATGGCTACACCTTC | CASSQDLVIAGEHGYTF | TRBJ1-2 | NA | few | 17 | TRBV4-3
TGTGCCAGCAGCGTAGGTGGGAGGGCTCTTGCCGGGGAGCTGTTTTTT | CASSVGGRALAGELFF | TRBJ2-2 | TRBD2 | NA | 16 | TRBV9
TGTGCCAGCAGCTTAGCTTCATTTGGGGGGGCAGGGCAGTTCTTC | CASSLASFGGAGQFF | TRBJ2-1 | NA | NA | 15 | TRBV7-2
TGCAGCGTTGGTGGTGGAGGGTTTCGACCTGAAGCTTTCTTT | CSVGGGGFRPEAFF | TRBJ1-1 | NA | NA | 14 | TRBV29-1
TGTGCCAGCAGACGACAGGGGTTCGGAGAGACCCAGTACTTC | CASRRQGFGETQYF | TRBJ2-5 | TRBD1 | NA | 14 | TRBV6-5
TGTGCCAGCAGCTTAGGTGGGGGGGAGGACACAGATACGCAGTATTTT | CASSLGGGEDTDTQYF | TRBJ2-3 | TRBD2 | NA | 16 | TRBV7-2
TGTGCCAGCTCACTGCAAGAAGAGACCCAGTACTTC | CASSLQEETQYF | TRBJ2-5 | NA | few | 12 | TRBV18
TGTGCCAGCAGCTCCCGGACCGCGAACACTGAAGCTTTCTTT | CASSSRTANTEAFF | TRBJ1-1 | NA | NA | 14 | TRBV11-2
TGTGCCAGCAGCTTGGTGCCAGGGATGGTATACGAGCAGTACTTC | CASSLVPGMVYEQYF | TRBJ2-7 | NA | NA | 15 | TRBV5-4
TGTGCCAGTAGTATCGGAGCGCACACAGATACGCAGTATTTT | CASSIGAHTDTQYF | TRBJ2-3 | NA | NA | 14 | TRBV19
TGTGCCAGCAGCTTAGTGGTCGGCCACGAGCAGTACTTC | CASSLVVGHEQYF | TRBJ2-7 | NA | NA | 13 | TRBV13
TGTGCCAGCTACTCGAGCAATCAGCCCCAGCATTTT | CASYSSNQPQHF | TRBJ1-5 | NA | few | 12 | TRBV28
TGTGCCAGCAGTGGGGGACAGGGAAGTGGCTACACCTTC | CASSGGQGSGYTF | TRBJ1-2 | TRBD1 | NA | 13 | TRBV6-4
TGTGCCAGCAGTGAGGGCCTAGCGGGAGATGAGACCCAGTACTTC | CASSEGLAGDETQYF | TRBJ2-5 | TRBD2 | NA | 15 | TRBV2
TGTGCCAGCAGCCCCCGGAGAGGTAACACCGGGGAGCTGTTTTTT | CASSPRRGNTGELFF | TRBJ2-2 | NA | NA | 15 | TRBV14
TGTGCCAGTGAGGGGGAGGAGTACGAAAAACTGTTTTTT | CASEGEEYEKLFF | TRBJ1-4 | NA | NA | 13 | TRBV28
TGTGCCAGTAGTGTAAGCGCCGGGGCTGGGGCCAACGTCCTGACTTTC | CASSVSAGAGANVLTF | TRBJ2-6 | NA | NA | 16 | TRBV19
TGTGCCAGCAGTGCCCGGACAGGGGGAAACACCATATATTTT | CASSARTGGNTIYF | TRBJ1-3 | TRBD1 | NA | 14 | TRBV6-1
TGTGCCAGCAGCCCCCAAATTAAGCAGTTCGCTAACTATGGCTACACCTTC | CASSPQIKQFANYGYTF | TRBJ1-2 | NA | NA | 17 | TRBV27
TGTGCCAGTAGTATAGATCGCAGTCTTGGCTATGGCTACACCTTC | CASSIDRSLGYGYTF | TRBJ1-2 | NA | NA | 15 | TRBV19